This T cell receptor beta chain was identified in a study of Ad26.COV2.S vaccination and SARS-CoV-2 variants (dated by TCRdb to the early 2020s). Concerning the study at large: Vaccine-arm donors were drawn from COV1001, a multicentre, randomized, double-blind, placebo-controlled phase I-IIa trial of Ad26.COV2.S in healthy adults. Blinding of investigators to trial group allocation was maintained during experiments and outcome assessment. The specificity and breadth of SARS-CoV-2-reactive T cell receptors after Ad26.COV2.S vaccination were assessed by TCRbeta repertoire sequencing. Ad26.COV2.S was administered intramuscularly at a dose of 5x10^10 or 1x10^11 viral particles, either as one shot or as two shots given 56 days apart. Participants in the trial were split at random into five groups of five each, receiving low-dose or high-dose Ad26.COV2.S once or twice, or else placebo on both occasions. A total of around 32 samples were included in the TCR-sequenced set, comprising 19 Ad26.COV2.S vaccine recipients, 5 placebo recipients and 8 SARS-CoV-2 convalescent individuals.

The immunoSEQ Assay was used to sequence TCRbeta CDR3 regions. After extraction, genomic DNA underwent amplification by bias-controlled multiplex PCR, followed by high-throughput sequencing. The original pipeline was this. Collapsing and filtering of sequences were performed to quantify the absolute abundance of each unique TCRbeta CDR3 region. T cell fraction was estimated by normalization of TCRbeta template counts to usable DNA, with usable DNA being measured through amplification of reference genes present in all nucleated cells. Repertoire TCRs were annotated as SARS-CoV-2-specific when V gene, CDR3 amino acid sequence and J gene were exactly matched to a known reactive TCR set. The reference SARS-CoV-2 TCR set was obtained from MIRA and was filtered for enrichment in COVID-19-positive ImmuneCODE repertoires, whereby public or cross-reactive TCRs were removed. Using the MIRA antigens, annotated TCRs were further analysed by specific ORF or by position within an ORF. Breadth was defined as the number of annotated unique rearrangements divided by the total number of unique productive rearrangements, and depth was defined as the summed frequency of the annotated unique rearrangements. TCR breadth was compared between groups using two-sided Wilcoxon rank-sum tests. What TCRdb holds here is the immuneACCESS table cut down to in-frame rearrangements. Part of the clones is not present; checked against another copy, under half of the missing clones reflect an unresolved V gene, and the others are unexplained. That table furnishes V, J and clone size, whereas the DNA furnished D and trimming. The sample has 400,000 to 450,000 clones on record, over 80% of them singletons. Around 1.7% of the sample belongs to the ten largest clones.

Taken from cysteine to phenylalanine, the CDR3 has 14 residues. The CDR3 DNA has 42 bases and is translated from base 1. CDR1 and CDR2, looked up from the germline V gene (reference sequence), are SEHNR and FQNEAQ. Trimming accounts for 5 bases at V and 2 bases at J, while the number of junction bases matched to no gene is 6. The sample's treatment or condition, from its label and the paper: around 19 received Ad26.COV2.S at low or high dose, single or two shots; roughly 5 received placebo; per-sample allocation not given. For vaccine and placebo recipients, the sequenced repertoires came from samples collected on day 63 after the first injection. Cohort 1b enrolled about two dozen adults aged 18-55 years at a single site in Boston, USA, between 29 July and 7 August 2020. Ad26.COV2.S consisted of a replication-incompetent adenovirus type 26 vector by which a prefusion-stabilized SARS-CoV-2 spike protein from the original Wuhan strain was expressed.

Worth noting for this clone: What antigen it recognizes has not been identified. Base qualities are missing; no much larger clone stands one base away.

General conclusions and limits of the study: The authors noted that total T cell responses may have been underestimated by the TCR breadth and depth analyses. Compared with placebo recipients, Ad26.COV2.S recipients showed higher spike-specific TCR breadth (P = 0.0014). The study was not powered to compare responses between vaccine doses or regimens. Vaccine and placebo recipients had similar non-spike TCR breadth, a finding consistent with the vaccine containing only spike. After vaccination, spike-specific CD8+ and CD4+ T cell responses were reported to show substantial breadth.

Material: peripheral blood, obtained in a trial of Ad26.COV2.S vaccine versus placebo. Recombination linked TRBV7-9 to TRBJ2-7; 7 of the junction bases match TRBD1. The TCR comes from a person aged 18-60 years who received the Ad26.COV2.S COVID-19 vaccine or a placebo. The sequenced DNA: TGTGCCAGCAGCCCAGCCGGGACAGCCTACGAGCAGTACTTC. Translated, this gives CASSPAGTAYEQYF. Reference TRBV7-9 and TRBJ2-7 proteins supply the regions before and after the CDR3; the full variable domain is: DTGVSQNPRHKITKRGQNVTFRCDPISEHNRLYWYRQTLGQGPEFLTYFQNEAQLEKSRLLSDRFSAERPKGSFSTLEIQRTEQGDSAMYLCASSPAGTAYEQYFGPGTRLTVT.